This TCR beta chain was profiled in a study of CD8+CD57+ T cells in acquired aplastic anemia. The overall study: DNA per sorted CD4+ or CD8+ sample ranged 0.2 to 27.4 ug, averaging 3.2 ug.

Per the germline V gene, CDR1 is SEHNR and CDR2 is FQNEAQ (reference sequence). The CDR3 is 17 amino acids. V shed 0 bases, J shed 3 bases, and the junction held 11 bases outside the gene matches. CDR3 and TCR beta VDJ profiling relied on genomic DNA as the template. MiXCR was run by TCRdb on the reads, yielding one entry per CDR3 protein. The sample contains roughly 250,000 distinct CDR3 sequences, around 45% of which appear only once. This clonotype occurred many times. Its target is not known. General study results and limits: Between the patient and control groups, CD8+ Simpson's diversity did not differ significantly. Around 29 CD8+ CDR3 sequences were shared between patients and controls.

Patients sequenced had flow cytometry evidence of CD8+CD57+ cell expansion. All patients had severe acquired aplastic anemia. J is TRBJ2-7 and V is TRBV7-9; 7 nucleotides agree with TRBD2. The sequenced sample consisted of sorted CD4+, CD8+, or CD8+CD57+ T cells (not recorded which) from PBMCs. The TCR comes from a human donor with aplastic anemia. The CDR3 nucleotides read TGTGCCAGCAGCTTAGCCCCAGGGTACCAGCGGGACTACGAGCAGTACTTC. It is translated as CASSLAPGYQRDYEQYF.